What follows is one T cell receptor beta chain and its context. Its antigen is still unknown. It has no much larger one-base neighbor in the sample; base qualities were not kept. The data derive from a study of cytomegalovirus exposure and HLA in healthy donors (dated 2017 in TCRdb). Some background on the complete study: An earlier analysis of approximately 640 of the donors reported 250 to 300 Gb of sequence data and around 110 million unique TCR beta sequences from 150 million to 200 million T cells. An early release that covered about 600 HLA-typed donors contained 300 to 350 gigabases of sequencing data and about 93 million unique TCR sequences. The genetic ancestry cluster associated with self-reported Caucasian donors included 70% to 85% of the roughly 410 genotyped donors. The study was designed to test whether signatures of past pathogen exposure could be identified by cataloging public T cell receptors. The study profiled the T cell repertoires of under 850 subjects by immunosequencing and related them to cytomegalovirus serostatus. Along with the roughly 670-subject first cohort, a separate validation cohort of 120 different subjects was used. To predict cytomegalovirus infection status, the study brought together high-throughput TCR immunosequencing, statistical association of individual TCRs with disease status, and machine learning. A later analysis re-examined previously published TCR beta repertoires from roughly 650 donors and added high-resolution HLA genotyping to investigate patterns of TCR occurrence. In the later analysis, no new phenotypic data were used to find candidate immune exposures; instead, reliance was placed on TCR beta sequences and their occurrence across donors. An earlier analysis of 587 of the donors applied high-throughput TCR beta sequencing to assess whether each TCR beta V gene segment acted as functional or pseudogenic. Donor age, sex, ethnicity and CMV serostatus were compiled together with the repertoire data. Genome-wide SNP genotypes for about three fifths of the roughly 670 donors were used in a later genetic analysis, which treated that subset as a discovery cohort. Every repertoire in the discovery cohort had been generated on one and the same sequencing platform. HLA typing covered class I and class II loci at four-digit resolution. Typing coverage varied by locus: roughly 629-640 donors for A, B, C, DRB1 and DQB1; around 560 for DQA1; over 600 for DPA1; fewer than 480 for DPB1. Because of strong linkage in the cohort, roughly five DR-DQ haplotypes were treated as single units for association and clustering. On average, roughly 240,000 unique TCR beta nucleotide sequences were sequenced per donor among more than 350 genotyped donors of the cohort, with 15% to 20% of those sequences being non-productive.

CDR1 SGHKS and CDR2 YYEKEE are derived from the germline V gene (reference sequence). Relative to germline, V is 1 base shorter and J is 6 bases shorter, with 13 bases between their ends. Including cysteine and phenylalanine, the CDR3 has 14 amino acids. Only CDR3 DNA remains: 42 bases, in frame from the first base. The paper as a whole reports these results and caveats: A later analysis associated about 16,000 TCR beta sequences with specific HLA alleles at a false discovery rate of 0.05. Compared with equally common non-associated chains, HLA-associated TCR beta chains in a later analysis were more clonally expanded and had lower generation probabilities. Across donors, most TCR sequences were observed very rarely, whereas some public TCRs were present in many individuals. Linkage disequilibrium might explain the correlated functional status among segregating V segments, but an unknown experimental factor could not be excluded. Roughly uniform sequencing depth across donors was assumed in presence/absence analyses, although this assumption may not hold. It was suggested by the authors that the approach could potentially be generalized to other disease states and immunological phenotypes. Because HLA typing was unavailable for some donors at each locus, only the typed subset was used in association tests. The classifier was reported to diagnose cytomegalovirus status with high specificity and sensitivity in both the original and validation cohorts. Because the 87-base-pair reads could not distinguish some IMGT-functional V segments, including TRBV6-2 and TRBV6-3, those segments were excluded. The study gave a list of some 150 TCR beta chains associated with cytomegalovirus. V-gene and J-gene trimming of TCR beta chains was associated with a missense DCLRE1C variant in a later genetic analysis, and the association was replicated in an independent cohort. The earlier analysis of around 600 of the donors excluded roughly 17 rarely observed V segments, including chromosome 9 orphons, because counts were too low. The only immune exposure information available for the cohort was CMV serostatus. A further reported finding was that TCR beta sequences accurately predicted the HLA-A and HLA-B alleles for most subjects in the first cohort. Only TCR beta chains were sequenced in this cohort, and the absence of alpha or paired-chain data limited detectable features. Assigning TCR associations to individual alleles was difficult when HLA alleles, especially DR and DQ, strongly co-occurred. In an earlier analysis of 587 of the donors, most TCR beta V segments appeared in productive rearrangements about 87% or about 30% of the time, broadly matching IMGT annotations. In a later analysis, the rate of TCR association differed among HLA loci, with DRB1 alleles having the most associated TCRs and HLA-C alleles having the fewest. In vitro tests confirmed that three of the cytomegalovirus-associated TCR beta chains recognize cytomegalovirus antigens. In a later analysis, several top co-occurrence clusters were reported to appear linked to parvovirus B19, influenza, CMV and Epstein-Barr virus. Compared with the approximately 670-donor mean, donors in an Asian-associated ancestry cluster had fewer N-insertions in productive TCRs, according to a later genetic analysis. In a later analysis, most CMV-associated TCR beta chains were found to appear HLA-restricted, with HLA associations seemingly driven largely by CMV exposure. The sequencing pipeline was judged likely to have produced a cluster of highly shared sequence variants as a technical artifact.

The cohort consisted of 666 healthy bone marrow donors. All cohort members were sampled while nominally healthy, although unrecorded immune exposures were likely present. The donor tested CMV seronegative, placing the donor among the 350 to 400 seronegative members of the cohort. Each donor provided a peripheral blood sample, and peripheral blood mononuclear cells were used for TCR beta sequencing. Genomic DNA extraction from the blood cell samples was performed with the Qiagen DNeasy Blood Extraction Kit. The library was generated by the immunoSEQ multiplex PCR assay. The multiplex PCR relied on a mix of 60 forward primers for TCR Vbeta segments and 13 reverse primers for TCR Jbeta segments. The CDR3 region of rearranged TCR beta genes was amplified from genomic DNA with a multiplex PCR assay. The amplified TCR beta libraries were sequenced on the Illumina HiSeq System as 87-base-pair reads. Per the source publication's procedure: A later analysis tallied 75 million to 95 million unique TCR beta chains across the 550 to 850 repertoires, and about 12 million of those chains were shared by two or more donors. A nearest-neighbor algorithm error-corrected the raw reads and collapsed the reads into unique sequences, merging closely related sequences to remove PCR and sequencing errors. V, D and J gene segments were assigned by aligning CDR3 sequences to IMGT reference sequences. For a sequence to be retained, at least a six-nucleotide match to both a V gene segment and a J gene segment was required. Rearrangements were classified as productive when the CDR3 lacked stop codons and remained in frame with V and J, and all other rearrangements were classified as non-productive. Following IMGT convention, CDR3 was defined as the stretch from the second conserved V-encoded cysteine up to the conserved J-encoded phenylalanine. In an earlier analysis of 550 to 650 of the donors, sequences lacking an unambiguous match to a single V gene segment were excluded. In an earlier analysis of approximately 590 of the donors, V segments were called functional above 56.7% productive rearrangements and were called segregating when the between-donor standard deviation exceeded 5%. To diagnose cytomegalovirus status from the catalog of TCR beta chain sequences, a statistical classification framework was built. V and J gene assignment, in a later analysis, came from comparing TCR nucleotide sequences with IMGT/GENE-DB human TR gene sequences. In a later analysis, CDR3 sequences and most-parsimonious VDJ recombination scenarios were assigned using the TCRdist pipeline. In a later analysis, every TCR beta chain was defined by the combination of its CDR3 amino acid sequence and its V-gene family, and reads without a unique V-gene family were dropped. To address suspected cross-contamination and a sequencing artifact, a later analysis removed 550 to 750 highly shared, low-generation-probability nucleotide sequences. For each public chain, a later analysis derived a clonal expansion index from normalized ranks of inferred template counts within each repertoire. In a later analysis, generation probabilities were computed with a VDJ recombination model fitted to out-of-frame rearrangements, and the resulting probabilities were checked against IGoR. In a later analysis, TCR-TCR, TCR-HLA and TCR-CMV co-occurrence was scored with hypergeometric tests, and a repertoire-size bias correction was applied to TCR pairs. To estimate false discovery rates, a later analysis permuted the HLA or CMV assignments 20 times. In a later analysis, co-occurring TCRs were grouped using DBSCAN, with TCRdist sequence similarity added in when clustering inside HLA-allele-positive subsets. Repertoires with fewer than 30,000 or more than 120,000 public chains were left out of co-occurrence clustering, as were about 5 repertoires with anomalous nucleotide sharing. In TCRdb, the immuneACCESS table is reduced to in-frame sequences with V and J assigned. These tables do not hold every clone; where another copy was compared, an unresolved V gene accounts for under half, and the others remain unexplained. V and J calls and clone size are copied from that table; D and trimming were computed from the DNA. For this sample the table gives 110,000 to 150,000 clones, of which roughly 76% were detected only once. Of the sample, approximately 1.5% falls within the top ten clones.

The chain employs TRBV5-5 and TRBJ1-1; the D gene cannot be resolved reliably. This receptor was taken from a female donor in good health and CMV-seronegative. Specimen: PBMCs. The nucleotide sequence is TGTGCCAGCAGCTTGACCGGGATAAGAGCTGAAGCTTTCTTT. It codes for CASSLTGIRAEAFF. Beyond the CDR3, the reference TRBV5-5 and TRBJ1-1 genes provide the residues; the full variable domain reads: DAGVTQSPTHLIKTRGQQVTLRCSPISGHKSVSWYQQVLGQGPQFIFQYYEKEERGRGNFPDRFSARQFPNYSSELNVNALLLGDSALYLCASSLTGIRAEAFFGQGTRLTVV.